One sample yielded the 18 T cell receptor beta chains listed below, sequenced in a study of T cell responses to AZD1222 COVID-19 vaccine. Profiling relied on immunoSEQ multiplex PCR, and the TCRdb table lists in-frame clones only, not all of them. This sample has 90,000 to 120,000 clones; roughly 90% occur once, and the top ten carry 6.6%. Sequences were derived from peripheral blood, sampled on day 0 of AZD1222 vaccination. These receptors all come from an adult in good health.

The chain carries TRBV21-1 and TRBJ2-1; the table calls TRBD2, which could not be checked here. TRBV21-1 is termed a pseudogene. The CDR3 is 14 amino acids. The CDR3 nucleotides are TGTGCCAGCACCACGGACTCTCATTGGGGTGAGCAGTTCTTC. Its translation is CASTTDSHWGEQFF.

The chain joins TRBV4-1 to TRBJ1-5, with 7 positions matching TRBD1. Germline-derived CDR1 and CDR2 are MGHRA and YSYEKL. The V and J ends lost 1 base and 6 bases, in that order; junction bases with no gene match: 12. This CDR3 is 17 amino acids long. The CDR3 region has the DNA TGCGCCAGCAGCCAAGGGCGGCCAGGGGGAGTGGGTCAGCCCCAGCATTTT. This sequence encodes CASSQGRPGGVGQPQHF.

CDR3: CASSQKSVQGASPLHF. In DNA, the CDR3 is TGTGCCAGCAGCCAAAAGAGTGTACAGGGGGCTTCACCCCTCCACTTT. The chain links TRBV3-1 (or the pseudogene TRBV3-2) to TRBJ1-6, with 9 bases identical to TRBD1. Germline CDR1 is LGHDT and CDR2 is YNNKEL (reference sequence). V was clipped by 2 bases and J by 9 bases; unmatched bases: 8. This CDR3 comprises 16 residues.

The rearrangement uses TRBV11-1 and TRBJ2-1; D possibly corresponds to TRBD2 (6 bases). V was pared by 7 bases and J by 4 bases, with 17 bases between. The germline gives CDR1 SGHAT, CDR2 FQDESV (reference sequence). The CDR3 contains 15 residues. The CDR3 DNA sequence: TGTGCCAGCATCCCCCGGAGGGCTTCTTACAATGAGCAGTTCTTC. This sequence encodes CASIPRRASYNEQFF.

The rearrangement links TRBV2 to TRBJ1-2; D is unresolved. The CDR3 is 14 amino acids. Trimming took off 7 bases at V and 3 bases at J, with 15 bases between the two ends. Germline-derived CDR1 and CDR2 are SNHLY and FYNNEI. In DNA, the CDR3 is TGTGCCAGCAATAAGGACCGCACCGACTATGGCTACACCTTC. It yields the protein CASNKDRTDYGYTF.

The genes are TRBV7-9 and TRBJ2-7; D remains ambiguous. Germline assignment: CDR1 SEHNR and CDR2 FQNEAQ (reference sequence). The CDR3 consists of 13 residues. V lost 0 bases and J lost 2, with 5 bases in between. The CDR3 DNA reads TGTGCCAGCAGCTTAGCGACAACCTACGAGCAGTACTTC. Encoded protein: CASSLATTYEQYF.

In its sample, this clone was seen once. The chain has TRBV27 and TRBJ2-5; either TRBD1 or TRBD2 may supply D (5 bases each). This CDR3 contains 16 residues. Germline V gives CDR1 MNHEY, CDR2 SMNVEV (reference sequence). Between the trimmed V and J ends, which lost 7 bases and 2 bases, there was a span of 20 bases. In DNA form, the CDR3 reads TGTGCCAGCACCAAACGGGTTCGGGGCAGACAAGAGACCCAGTACTTC. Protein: CASTKRVRGRQETQYF.

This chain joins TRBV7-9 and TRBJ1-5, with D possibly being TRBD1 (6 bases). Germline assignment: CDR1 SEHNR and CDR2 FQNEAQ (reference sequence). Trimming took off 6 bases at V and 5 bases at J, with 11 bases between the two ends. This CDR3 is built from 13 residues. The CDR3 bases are TGTGCCAGCAGTTGGACAGACTATCAGCCCCAGCATTTT. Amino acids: CASSWTDYQPQHF.

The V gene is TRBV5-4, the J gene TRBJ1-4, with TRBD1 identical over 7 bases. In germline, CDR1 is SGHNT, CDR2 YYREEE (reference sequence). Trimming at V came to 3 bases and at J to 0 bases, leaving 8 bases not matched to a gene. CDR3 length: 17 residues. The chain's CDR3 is CASSSGTALPTNEKLFF. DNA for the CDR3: TGTGCCAGCAGCTCGGGGACAGCACTTCCAACTAATGAAAAACTGTTTTTT.

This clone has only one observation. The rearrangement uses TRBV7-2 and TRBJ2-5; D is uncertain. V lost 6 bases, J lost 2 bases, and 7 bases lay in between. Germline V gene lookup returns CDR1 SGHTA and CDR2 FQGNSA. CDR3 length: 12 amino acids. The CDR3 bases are TGTGCCAGCAGGTGGTTACAAGAGACCCAGTACTTC. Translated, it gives CASRWLQETQYF.

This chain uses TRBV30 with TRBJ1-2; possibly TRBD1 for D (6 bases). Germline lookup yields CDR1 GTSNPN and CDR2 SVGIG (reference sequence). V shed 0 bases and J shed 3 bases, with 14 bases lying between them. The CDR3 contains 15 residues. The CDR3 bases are TGTGCCTGGAGTGTATCGTTCGGGGGGCACTATGGCTACACCTTC. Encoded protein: CAWSVSFGGHYGYTF.

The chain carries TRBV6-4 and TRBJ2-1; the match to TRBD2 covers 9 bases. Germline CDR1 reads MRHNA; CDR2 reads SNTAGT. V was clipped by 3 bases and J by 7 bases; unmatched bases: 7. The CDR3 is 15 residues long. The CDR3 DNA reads TGTGCCAGCAGTGAGGATCTAGCGGGATTAAATGAGCAGTTCTTC. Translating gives CASSEDLAGLNEQFF.

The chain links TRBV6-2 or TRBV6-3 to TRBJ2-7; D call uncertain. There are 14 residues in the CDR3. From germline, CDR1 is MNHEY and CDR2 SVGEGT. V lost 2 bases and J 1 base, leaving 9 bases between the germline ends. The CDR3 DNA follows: TGTGCCAGCAGTTACAGGCGTGGGTCCTACGAGCAGTACTTC. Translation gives CASSYRRGSYEQYF.

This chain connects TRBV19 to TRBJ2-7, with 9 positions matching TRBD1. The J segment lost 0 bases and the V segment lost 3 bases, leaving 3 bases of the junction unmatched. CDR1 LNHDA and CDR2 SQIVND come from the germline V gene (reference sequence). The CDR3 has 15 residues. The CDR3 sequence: CASSIQTGGSYEQYF. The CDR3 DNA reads TGTGCCAGTAGTATCCAGACAGGGGGCTCCTACGAGCAGTACTTC.

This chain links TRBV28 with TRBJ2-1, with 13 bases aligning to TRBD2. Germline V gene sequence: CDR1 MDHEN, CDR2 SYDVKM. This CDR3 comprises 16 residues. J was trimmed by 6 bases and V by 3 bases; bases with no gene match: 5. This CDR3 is CASSFHGLAGVNEQFF. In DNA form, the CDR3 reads TGTGCCAGCAGTTTTCATGGACTAGCGGGAGTCAATGAGCAGTTCTTC.

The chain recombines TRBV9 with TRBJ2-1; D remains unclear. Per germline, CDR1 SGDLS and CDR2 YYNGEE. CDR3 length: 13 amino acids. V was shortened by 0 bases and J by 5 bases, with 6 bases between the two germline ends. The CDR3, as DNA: TGTGCCAGCAGCGTAGTACCGGACAATGAGCAGTTCTTC. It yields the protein CASSVVPDNEQFF.

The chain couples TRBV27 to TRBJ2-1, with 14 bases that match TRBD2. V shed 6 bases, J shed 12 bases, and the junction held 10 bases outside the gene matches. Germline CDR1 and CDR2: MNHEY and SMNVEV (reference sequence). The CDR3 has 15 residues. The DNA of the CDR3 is TGTGCCAGCAGCCCCCCGGGACTAGCGGGAGTAGGGCAGTTCTTC. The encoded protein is CASSPPGLAGVGQFF.

In nucleotides, the CDR3 is TGTGCCAGCAGTTTACGGCAGGGCGGCTACGAGCAGTACTTC. This translates into CASSLRQGGYEQYF. This chain uses TRBV27 with TRBJ2-7, with D perhaps matching TRBD1 (5 bases). CDR1 is MNHEY, CDR2 SMNVEV, per germline (reference sequence). The CDR3 is 14 amino acids. The germline V and J ends were trimmed by 2 bases and 3 bases, with 11 bases remaining between them.